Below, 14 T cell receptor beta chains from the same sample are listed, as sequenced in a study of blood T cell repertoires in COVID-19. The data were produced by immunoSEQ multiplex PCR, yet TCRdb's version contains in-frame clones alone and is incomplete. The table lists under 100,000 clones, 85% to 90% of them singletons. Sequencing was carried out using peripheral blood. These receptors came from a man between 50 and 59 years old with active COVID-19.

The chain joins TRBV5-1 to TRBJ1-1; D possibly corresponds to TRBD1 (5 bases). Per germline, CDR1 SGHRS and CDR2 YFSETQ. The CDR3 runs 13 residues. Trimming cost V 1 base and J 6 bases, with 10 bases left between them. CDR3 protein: CASSLFDSSEAFF. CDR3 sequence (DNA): TGCGCCAGCAGCTTGTTCGACAGTTCTGAAGCTTTCTTT.

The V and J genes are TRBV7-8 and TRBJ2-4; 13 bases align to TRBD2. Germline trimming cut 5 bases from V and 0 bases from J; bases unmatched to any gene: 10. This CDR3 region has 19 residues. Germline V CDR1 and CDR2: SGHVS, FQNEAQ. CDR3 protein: CASSNRLAGGLLAKNIQYF. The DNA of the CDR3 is TGTGCCAGCAGCAACCGACTAGCGGGAGGTCTTCTAGCCAAAAACATTCAGTACTTC.

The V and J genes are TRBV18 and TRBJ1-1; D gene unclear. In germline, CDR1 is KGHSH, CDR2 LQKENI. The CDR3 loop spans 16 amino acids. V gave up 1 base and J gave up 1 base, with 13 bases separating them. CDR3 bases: TGTGCCAGCTCACCACGTACACGGACTGAGAACACTGAAGCTTTCTTT. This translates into CASSPRTRTENTEAFF.

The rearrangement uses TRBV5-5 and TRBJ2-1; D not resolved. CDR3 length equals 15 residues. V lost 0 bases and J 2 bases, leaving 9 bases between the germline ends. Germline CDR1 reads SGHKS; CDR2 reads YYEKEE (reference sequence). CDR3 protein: CASSLGARAYNEQFF. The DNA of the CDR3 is TGTGCCAGCAGCTTGGGAGCCCGGGCCTACAATGAGCAGTTCTTC.

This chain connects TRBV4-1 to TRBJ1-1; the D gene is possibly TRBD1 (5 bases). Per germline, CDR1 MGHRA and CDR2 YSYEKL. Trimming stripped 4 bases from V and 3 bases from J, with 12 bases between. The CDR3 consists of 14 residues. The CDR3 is CASSLQGSDTEAFF. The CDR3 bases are TGCGCCAGCAGCCTTCAGGGAAGTGACACTGAAGCTTTCTTT.

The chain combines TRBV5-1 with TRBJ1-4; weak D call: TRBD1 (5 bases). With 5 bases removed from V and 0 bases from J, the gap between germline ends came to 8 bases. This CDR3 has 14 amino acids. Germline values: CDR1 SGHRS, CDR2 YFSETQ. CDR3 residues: CASRETATNEKLFF. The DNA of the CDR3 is TGCGCCAGCAGGGAGACAGCAACTAATGAAAAACTGTTTTTT.

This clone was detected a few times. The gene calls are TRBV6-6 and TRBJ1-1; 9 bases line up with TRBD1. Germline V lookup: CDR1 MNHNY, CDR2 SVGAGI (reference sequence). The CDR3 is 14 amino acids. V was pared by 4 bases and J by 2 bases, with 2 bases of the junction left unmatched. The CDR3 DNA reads TGTGCCAGCAGTTGGGACAGGGAAAACACTGAAGCTTTCTTT. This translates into CASSWDRENTEAFF.

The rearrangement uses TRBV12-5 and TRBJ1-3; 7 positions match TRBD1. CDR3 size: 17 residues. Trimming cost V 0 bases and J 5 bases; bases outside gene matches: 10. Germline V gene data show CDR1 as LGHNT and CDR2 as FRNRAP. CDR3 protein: CASGLVTARDSRNTIYF. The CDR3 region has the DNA TGTGCTAGTGGTTTGGTGACAGCTCGGGACAGCCGAAACACCATATATTTT.

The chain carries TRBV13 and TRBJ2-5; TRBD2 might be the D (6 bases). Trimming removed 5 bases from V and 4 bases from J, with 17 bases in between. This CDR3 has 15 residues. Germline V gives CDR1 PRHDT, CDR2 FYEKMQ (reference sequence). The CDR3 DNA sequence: TGTGCCAGCAGCCTTATCCAGGGAGGCCCAGAGACCCAGTACTTC. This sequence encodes CASSLIQGGPETQYF.

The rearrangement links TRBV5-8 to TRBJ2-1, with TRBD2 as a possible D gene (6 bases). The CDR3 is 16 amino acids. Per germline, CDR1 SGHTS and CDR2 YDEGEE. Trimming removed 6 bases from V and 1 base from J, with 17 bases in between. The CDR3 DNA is TGTGCCAGCATCCCTAGAGGGAGGAGGTCCTACAATGAGCAGTTCTTC. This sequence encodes CASIPRGRRSYNEQFF.

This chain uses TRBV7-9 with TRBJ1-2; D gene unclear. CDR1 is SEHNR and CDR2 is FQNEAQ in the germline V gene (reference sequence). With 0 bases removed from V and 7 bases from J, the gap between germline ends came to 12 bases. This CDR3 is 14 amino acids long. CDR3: CASSLALRSGGYTF. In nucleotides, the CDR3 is TGTGCCAGCAGCTTAGCGTTAAGGTCGGGTGGCTACACCTTC.

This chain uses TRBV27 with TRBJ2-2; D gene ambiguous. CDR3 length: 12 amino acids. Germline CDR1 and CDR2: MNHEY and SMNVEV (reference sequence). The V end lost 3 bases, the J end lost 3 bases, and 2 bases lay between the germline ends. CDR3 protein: CASSFYTGELFF. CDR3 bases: TGTGCCAGCAGTTTCTACACCGGGGAGCTGTTTTTT.

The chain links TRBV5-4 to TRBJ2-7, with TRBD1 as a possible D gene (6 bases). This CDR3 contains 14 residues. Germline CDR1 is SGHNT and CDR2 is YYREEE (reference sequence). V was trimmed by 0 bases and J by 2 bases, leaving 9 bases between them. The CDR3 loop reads CASSLGQETYEQYF. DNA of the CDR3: TGTGCCAGCAGCTTGGGACAGGAAACCTACGAGCAGTACTTC.

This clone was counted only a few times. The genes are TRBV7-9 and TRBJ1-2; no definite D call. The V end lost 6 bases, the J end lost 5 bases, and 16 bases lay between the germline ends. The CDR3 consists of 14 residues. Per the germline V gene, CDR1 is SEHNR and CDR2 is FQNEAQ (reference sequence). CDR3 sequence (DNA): TGTGCCAGCAGTGCGGGAAAGGGAGAATATGGCTACACCTTC. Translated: CASSAGKGEYGYTF.